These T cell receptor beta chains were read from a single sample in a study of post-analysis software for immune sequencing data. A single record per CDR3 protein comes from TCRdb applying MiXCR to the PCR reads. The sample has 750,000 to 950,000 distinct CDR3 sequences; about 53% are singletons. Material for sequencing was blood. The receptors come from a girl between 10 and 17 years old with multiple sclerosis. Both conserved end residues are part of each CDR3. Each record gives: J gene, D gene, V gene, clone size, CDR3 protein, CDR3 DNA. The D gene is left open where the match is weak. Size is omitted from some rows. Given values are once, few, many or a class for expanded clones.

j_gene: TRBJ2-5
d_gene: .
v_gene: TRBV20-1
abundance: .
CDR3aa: CSASRGYQETQYF
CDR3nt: TGCAGTGCTAGTCGGGGGTACCAAGAGACCCAGTACTTC

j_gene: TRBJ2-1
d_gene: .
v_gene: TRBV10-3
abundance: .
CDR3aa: CTISESPSLGHSEQFF
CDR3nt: TGTACCATCAGTGAGTCGCCTAGTTTAGGGCACAGTGAGCAGTTCTTC

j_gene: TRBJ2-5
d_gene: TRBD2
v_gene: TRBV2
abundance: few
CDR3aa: CASSASGGALEETQYF
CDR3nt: TGTGCCAGCTCCGCTAGCGGGGGGGCCTTGGAGGAGACCCAGTACTTC

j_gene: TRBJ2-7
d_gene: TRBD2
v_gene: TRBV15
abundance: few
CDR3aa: CATSRGGGPSYEQYF
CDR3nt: TGTGCCACCAGCAGAGGGGGGGGACCCTCCTACGAGCAGTACTTC

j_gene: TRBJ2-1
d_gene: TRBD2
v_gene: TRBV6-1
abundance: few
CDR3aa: CASSEYPRLAGADEQFF
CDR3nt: TGTGCCAGCAGTGAGTACCCGAGACTAGCGGGAGCAGATGAGCAGTTCTTC

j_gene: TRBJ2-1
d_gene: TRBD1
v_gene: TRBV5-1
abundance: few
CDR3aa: CASSRTGGGSYNEQFF
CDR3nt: TGCGCCAGCAGCCGTACAGGGGGTGGGTCCTACAATGAGCAGTTCTTC

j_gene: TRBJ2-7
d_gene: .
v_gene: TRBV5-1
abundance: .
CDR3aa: CAGSLVANPLAYEQYF
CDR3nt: TGCGCCGGCAGCTTGGTAGCGAACCCTCTCGCCTACGAGCAGTACTTC

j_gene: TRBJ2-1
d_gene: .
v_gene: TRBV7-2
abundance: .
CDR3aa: CASSLAPGEPYNEQFF
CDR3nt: TGTGCCAGCAGCTTAGCTCCAGGGGAACCCTACAATGAGCAGTTCTTC

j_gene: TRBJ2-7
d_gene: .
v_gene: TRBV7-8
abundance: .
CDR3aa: CASSSNLYEQYF
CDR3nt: TGTGCCAGCAGCTCTAACTTATACGAGCAGTACTTC

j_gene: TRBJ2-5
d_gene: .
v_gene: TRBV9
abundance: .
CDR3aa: CASSVAGMETQYF
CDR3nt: TGTGCCAGCAGCGTAGCAGGGATGGAGACCCAGTACTTC

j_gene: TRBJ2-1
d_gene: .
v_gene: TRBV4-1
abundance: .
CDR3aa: CASSRITGFSYNEQFF
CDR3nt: TGCGCCAGCAGCCGAATAACAGGTTTCTCCTACAATGAGCAGTTCTTC

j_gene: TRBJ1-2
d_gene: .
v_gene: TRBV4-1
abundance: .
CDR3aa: CASSQDYGQLGYTF
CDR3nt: TGCGCCAGCAGCCAAGATTATGGGCAACTTGGGTACACCTTC

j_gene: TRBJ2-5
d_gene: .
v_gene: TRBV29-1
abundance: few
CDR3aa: CSALGRIYQETQYF
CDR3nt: TGCAGCGCCCTGGGACGGATTTATCAAGAGACCCAGTACTTC

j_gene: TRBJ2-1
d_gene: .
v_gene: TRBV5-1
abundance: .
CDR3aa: CASSFLGGANNEQFF
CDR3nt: TGCGCCAGCAGCTTCTTGGGGGGGGCCAACAATGAGCAGTTCTTC

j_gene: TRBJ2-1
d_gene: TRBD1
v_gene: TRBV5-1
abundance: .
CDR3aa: CASSLFRQGAHNEQFF
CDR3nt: TGCGCCAGCAGCTTGTTCCGACAGGGGGCCCACAATGAGCAGTTCTTC

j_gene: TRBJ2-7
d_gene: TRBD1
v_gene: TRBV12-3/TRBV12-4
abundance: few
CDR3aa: CASSLGGDRGSYEQYF
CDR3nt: TGTGCCAGCAGTCTTGGTGGGGACAGGGGATCCTACGAGCAGTACTTC

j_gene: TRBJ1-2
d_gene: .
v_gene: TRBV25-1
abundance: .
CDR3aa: CASRTGTSNYGYTF
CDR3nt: TGTGCCAGCAGAACAGGGACCTCTAACTATGGCTACACCTTC

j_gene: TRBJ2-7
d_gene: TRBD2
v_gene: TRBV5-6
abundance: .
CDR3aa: CASSLAKGGRRYEQYF
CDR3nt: TGTGCCAGCAGCTTGGCCAAAGGCGGGAGACGCTACGAGCAGTACTTC

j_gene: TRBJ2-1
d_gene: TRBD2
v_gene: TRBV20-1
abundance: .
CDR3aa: CSARGKGTSGILVYNEQFF
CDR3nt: TGCAGTGCTAGAGGAAAAGGGACTAGCGGAATACTTGTCTACAATGAGCAGTTCTTC

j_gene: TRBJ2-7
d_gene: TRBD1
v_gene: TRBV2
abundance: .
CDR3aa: CASSRTWTGNSYEQYF
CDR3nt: TGTGCCAGCAGTCGGACCTGGACAGGCAACTCCTACGAGCAGTACTTC

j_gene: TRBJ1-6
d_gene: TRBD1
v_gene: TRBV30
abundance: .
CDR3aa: CAWGTGQSPLHF
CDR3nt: TGTGCCTGGGGGACAGGGCAATCACCCCTCCACTTT

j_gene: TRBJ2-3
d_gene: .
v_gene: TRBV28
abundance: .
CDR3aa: CASSLWRKSTDTQYF
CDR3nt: TGTGCCAGCAGTTTATGGCGGAAGAGCACAGATACGCAGTATTTT

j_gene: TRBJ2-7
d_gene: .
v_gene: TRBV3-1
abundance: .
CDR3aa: CASSQVVAFQYF
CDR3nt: TGTGCCAGCAGCCAAGTTGTCGCCTTCCAGTACTTC

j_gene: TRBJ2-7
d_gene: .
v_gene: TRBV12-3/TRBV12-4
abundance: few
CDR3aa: CASRTVYGLEQYF
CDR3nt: TGTGCCAGCAGGACGGTCTACGGGCTTGAGCAGTACTTC

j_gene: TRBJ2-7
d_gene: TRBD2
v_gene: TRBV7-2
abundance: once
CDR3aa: CANRGLAYEQYF
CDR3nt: TGTGCCAACAGAGGACTAGCCTACGAGCAGTACTTC

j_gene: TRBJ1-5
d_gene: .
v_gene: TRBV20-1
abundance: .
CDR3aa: CSARNPTSSNQPQHF
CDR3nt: TGCAGTGCTAGAAACCCGACGAGTAGCAATCAGCCCCAGCATTTT

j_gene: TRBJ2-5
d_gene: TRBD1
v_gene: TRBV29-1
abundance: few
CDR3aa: CSGRPGGMKTQYF
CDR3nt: TGCAGCGGCCGCCCAGGGGGCATGAAGACCCAGTACTTC

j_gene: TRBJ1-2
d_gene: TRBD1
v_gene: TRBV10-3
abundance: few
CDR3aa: CAISAGGTNGYTF
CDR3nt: TGTGCCATCAGCGCAGGGGGCACCAATGGCTACACCTTC

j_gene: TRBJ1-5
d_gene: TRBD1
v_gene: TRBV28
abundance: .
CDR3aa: CASSLVTGGFQPQHF
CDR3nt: TGTGCCAGCAGTTTAGTAACAGGGGGCTTTCAGCCCCAGCATTTT

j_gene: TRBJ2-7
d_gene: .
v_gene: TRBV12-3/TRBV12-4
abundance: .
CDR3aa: CASSLPGSGAYEQYF
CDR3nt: TGTGCCAGCAGTCTCCCGGGGTCGGGGGCCTACGAGCAGTACTTC

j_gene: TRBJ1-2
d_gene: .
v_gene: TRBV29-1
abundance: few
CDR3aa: CSADLSGASYGYTF
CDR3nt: TGCAGCGCCGATCTTTCTGGGGCCTCCTATGGCTACACCTTC

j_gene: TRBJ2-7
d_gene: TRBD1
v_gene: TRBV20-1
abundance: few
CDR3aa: CSAALLGTGLSYEQYF
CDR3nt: TGCAGTGCTGCCCTCCTCGGGACAGGTCTTTCCTACGAGCAGTACTTC

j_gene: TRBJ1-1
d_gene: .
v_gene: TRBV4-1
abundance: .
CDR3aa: CASSRTGSIEAFF
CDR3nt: TGCGCCAGCAGCCGAACAGGGTCTATTGAAGCTTTCTTT

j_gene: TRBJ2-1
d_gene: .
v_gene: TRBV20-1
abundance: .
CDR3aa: CSARPVWNEQFF
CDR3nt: TGCAGTGCTAGGCCCGTTTGGAATGAGCAGTTCTTC

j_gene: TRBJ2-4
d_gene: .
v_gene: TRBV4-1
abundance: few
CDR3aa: CASSLLQLTGNIQYF
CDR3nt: TGCGCCAGCAGCCTATTACAGCTTACCGGTAACATTCAGTACTTC

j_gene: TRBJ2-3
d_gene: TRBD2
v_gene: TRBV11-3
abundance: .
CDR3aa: CASSLGAGSDTQYF
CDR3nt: TGTGCCAGCAGCTTAGGAGCGGGGTCAGATACGCAGTATTTT

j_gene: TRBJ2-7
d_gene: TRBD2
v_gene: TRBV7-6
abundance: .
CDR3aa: CASSGSASGRASGYEQYF
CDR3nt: TGTGCCAGCAGCGGTTCGGCTAGCGGGAGGGCCTCGGGGTACGAGCAGTACTTC

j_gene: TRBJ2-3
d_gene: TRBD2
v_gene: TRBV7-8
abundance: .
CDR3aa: CASIPALAGVGTDTQYF
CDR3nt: TGTGCCAGCATCCCTGCCCTAGCGGGAGTGGGCACAGATACGCAGTATTTT

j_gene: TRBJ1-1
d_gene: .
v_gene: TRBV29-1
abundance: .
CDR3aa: CSVERNTEAFF
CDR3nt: TGCAGCGTTGAAAGGAACACTGAAGCTTTCTTT

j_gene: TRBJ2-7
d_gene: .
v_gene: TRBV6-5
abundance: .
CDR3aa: CASSYDRTSPYEQYF
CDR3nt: TGTGCCAGCAGTTACGACAGGACTTCCCCCTACGAGCAGTACTTC

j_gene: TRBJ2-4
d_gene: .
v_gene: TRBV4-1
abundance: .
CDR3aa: CASSPRKGGDIQYF
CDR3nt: TGCGCCAGCAGTCCACGTAAGGGAGGCGACATTCAGTACTTC

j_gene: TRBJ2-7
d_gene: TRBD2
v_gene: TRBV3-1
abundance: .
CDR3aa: CASSHGGGPSYEQYF
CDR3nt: TGTGCCAGCAGCCATGGCGGGGGACCCTCCTACGAGCAGTACTTC

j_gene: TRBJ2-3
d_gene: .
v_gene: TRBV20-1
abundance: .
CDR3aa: CSARDGVAQYF
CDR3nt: TGCAGTGCTAGAGACGGGGTCGCGCAGTATTTT

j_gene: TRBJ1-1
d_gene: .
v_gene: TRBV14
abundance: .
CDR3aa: CASSQERYRVVTEAFF
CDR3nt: TGTGCCAGCAGCCAAGAACGGTACAGGGTTGTGACTGAAGCTTTCTTT

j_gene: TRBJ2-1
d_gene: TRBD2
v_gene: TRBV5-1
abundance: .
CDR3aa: CASSSMGLAGTNEQFF
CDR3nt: TGCGCCAGCAGCTCCATGGGACTAGCGGGAACCAATGAGCAGTTCTTC

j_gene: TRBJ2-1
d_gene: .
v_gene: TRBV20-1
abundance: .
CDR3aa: CSARGWDLYNEQFF
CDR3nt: TGCAGTGCTAGAGGATGGGACCTTTACAATGAGCAGTTCTTC

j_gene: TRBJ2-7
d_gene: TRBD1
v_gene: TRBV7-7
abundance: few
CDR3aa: CASGPTGGSYEQYF
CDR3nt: TGTGCCAGCGGACCCACAGGGGGCTCCTACGAGCAGTACTTC

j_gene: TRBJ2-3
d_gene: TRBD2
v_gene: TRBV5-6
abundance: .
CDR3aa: CASEAGVSTDTQYF
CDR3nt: TGTGCCAGCGAGGCGGGAGTGAGCACAGATACGCAGTATTTT

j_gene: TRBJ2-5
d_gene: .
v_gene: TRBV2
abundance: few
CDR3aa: CASRGQRHGQETQYF
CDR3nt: TGTGCCAGCAGAGGACAGAGACACGGCCAAGAGACCCAGTACTTC

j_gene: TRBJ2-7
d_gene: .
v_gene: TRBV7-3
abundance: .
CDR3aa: CASSLKGVDSYEQYF
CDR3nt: TGTGCCAGCAGCTTAAAGGGCGTCGACTCCTACGAGCAGTACTTC

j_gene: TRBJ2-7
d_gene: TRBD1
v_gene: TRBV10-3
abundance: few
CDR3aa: CALGTGAVYEQYF
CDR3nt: TGTGCCCTCGGGACAGGGGCAGTCTACGAGCAGTACTTC

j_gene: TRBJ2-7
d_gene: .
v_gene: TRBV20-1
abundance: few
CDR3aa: CSARDVLGAYEQYF
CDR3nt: TGCAGTGCTAGAGATGTACTAGGGGCCTACGAGCAGTACTTC

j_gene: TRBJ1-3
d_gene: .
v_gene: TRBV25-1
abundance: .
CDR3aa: CASSEPPDTFSGNTIYF
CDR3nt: TGTGCCAGCAGTGAACCCCCGGATACCTTCTCTGGAAACACCATATATTTT